Below, 2 T cell receptor beta chains from the same sample are listed, as sequenced in a study of breast tumors, draining lymph nodes, adjacent tissues. Each CDR3 protein gets one entry after TCRdb re-called the multiplex PCR reads with MiXCR. The table lists roughly 260,000 distinct CDR3 sequences, about 33% of them singletons, with roughly 1.2% in the top ten. Axillary draining lymph nodes of breast cancer patients supplied the node samples. Sample: axillary lymph node tissue. These receptor sequences come from a female donor with breast cancer. Some clones in this sample may be carry-over from other donors' samples.

Worth noting for this clonotype: A much larger clone is a single base away; this may be a read error. The chain carries TRBV12-3 or TRBV12-4 and TRBJ2-5, with TRBD2 as a possible D gene (6 bases). This CDR3 has 14 amino acids. The V end lost 6 bases, the J end lost 7 bases, and 18 bases lay between the germline ends. The CDR3 DNA reads as TGTGCCAGCAGCCCCGGGACTGGCGCGGCGACCCAGTACTTC. Translated: CASSPGTGAATQYF.

Comment on this clonotype: A much larger clone sits a single nucleotide away, making a read error possible. The chain joins TRBV10-3 to TRBJ2-2, with D maybe TRBD2 (6 bases). The germline gives CDR1 ENHRY, CDR2 SYGVKD. V dropped 4 bases and J dropped 0 bases, with 9 bases sitting between them. This CDR3 has 15 amino acids. The CDR3 region is CAISGLGPNTGELFF. DNA for the CDR3: TGTGCCATCAGTGGACTAGGACCGAACACCGGGGAGCTGTTTTTT.